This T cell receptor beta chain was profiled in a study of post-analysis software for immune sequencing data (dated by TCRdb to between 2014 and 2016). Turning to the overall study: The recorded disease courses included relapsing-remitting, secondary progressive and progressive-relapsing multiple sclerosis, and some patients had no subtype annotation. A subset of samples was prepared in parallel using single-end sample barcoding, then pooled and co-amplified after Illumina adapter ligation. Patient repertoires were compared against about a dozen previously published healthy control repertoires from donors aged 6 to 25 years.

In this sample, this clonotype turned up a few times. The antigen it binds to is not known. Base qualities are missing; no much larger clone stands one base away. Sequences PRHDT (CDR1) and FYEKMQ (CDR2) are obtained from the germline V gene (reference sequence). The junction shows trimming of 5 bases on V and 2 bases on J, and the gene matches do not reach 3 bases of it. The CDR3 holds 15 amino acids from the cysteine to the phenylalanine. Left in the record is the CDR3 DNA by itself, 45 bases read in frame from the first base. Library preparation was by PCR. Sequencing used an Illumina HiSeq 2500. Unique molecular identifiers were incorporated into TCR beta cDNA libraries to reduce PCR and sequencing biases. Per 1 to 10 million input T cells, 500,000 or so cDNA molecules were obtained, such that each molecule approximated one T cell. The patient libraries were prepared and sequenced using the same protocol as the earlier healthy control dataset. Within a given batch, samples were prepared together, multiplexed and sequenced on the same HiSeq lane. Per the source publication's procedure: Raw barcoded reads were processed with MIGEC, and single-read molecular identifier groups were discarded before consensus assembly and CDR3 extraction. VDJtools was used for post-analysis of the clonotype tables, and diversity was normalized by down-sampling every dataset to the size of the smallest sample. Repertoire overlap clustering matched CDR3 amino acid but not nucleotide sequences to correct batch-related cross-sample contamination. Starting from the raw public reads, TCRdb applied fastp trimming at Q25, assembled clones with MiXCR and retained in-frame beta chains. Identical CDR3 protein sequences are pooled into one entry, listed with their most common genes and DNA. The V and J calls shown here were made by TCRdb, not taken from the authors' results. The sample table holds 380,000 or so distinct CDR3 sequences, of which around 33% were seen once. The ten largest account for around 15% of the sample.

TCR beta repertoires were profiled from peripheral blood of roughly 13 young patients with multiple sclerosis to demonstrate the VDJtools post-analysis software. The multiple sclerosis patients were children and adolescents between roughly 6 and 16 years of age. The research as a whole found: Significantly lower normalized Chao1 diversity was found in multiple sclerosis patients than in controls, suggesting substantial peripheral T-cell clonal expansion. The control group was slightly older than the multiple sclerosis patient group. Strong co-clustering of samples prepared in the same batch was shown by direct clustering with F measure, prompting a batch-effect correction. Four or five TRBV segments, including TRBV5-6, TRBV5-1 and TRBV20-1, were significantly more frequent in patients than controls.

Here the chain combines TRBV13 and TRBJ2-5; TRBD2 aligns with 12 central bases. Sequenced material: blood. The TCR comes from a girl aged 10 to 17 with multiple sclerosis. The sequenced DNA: TGTGCCAGCAGCCAGACTAGCGGGGGTCAAGAGACCCAGTACTTC. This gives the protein CASSQTSGGQETQYF.